One and the same sample provided the 22 T cell receptor beta chains below, sequenced in a study of immune characteristics of hereditary and idiopathic chronic pancreatitis. Clones were read by immunoSEQ multiplex PCR, and TCRdb kept only the in-frame ones, dropping some. The sample includes over 11,000 clones, 70% to 75% of them seen just once. Chronic pancreatitis tissue was collected during total pancreatectomy with islet autotransplantation. The material sequenced was pancreas tissue with hereditary chronic pancreatitis. These receptors all come from a human donor with chronic pancreatitis.

The rearrangement joins TRBV5-1 to TRBJ2-1; no firm D call. The V gene lost 0 bases and the J gene lost 7 bases, with 8 bases spanning the gap. Germline V gene sequence: CDR1 SGHRS, CDR2 YFSETQ. This CDR3 region has 13 residues. The CDR3 loop is CASSLDWANEQFF. The CDR3 bases are TGCGCCAGCAGCTTGGATTGGGCAAATGAGCAGTTCTTC.

This sequence joins TRBV5-1 and TRBJ1-1, with TRBD1 as a possible D gene (6 bases). Between the trimmed V and J ends, which lost 4 bases and 2 bases, there was a span of 9 bases. CDR1 and CDR2 from the germline V gene are SGHRS and YFSETQ. The CDR3 runs 13 residues. Written as DNA, the CDR3 is TGCGCCAGCAGCGCAGGGGCCAACACTGAAGCTTTCTTT. Encoded protein: CASSAGANTEAFF.

The chain joins TRBV28 to TRBJ2-7; no clear D gene. The CDR3 runs to 12 residues. Germline V lookup: CDR1 MDHEN, CDR2 SYDVKM. V was clipped by 3 bases and J by 6 bases, with 9 bases between them. The CDR3 DNA reads TGTGCCAGCAGTTTTGGGCTAGTCGAGCAGTACTTC. It codes for CASSFGLVEQYF. The variable domain in full, with the rest retrieved from reference TRBV28 and TRBJ2-7, is DVKVTQSSRYLVKRTGEKVFLECVQDMDHENMFWYRQDPGLGLRLIYFSYDVKMKEKGDIPEGYSVSREKKERFSLILESASTNQTSMYLCASSFGLVEQYFGPGTRLTVT.

The genes are TRBV20-1 and TRBJ2-7; D ambiguous. CDR1 and CDR2 from the germline V gene are DFQATT and SNEGSKA (reference sequence). The V end was cut by 3 bases, the J end by 0 bases, with 9 bases between. The CDR3 runs 13 residues. The CDR3 DNA reads as TGCAGTGCTAGTCACAGCCCCTCCTACGAGCAGTACTTC. Amino acid sequence: CSASHSPSYEQYF.

The rearrangement links TRBV29-1 to TRBJ2-1, with TRBD1 as a possible D gene (6 bases). Trimming took off 6 bases at V and 10 bases at J, with 28 bases between the two ends. The CDR3 extends over 16 amino acids. Germline assignment: CDR1 SQVTM and CDR2 ANQGSEA. The CDR3 DNA reads TGCAGCGTCGCAACAGGGCACTCTAGTTCGATGATCGAGCAGTTCTTC. Its translation is CSVATGHSSSMIEQFF.

The chain carries TRBV5-4 and TRBJ2-2; D not resolved. The CDR3 length is 13 residues. Trimming removed 1 base at V and 0 bases at J, with 1 base between. Germline CDR1 and CDR2: SGHNT and YYREEE (reference sequence). DNA for the CDR3: TGTGCCAGCAGCTTGCCGAACACCGGGGAGCTGTTTTTT. It translates to CASSLPNTGELFF. The complete variable domain, with remaining parts taken from reference TRBV5-4 and TRBJ2-2, reads ETGVTQSPTHLIKTRGQQVTLRCSSQSGHNTVSWYQQALGQGPQFIFQYYREEENGRGNFPPRFSGLQFPNYSSELNVNALELDDSALYLCASSLPNTGELFFGEGSRLTVL.

The rearrangement uses TRBV6-2 or TRBV6-3 and TRBJ1-5, with 9 bases that match TRBD1. Unmatched junction bases numbered 7, after V lost 5 bases and J lost 5 bases. Germline V CDR1 and CDR2: MNHEY, SVGEGT. This CDR3 is 15 amino acids long. The CDR3 region is CASSPHRDRDQPQHF. CDR3 nucleotide sequence: TGTGCCAGCAGTCCCCACCGGGACAGGGATCAGCCCCAGCATTTT.

V and J are TRBV9 and TRBJ2-4; 14 bases are shared with TRBD2. The junction had 7 bases not matched to a gene; V was cut back by 4 bases and J by 7 bases. This CDR3 is 16 amino acids long. Germline CDR1 reads SGDLS; CDR2 reads YYNGEE. The chain's CDR3 is CASSPTGLAGVNIQYF. The CDR3 region has the DNA TGTGCCAGCAGCCCCACGGGACTAGCGGGAGTGAACATTCAGTACTTC.

The V call is TRBV27, the J call TRBJ1-3; D is unresolved. V was clipped by 0 bases and J by 0 bases, with 9 bases between them. This CDR3 comprises 16 residues. The germline CDR1 and CDR2 sequences are MNHEY and SMNVEV (reference sequence). Here the CDR3 DNA reads TGTGCCAGCAGTTTATCGTGGGGATTCTCTGGAAACACCATATATTTT. This gives the protein CASSLSWGFSGNTIYF.

A few counts support this clone. The chain recombines TRBV24-1 with TRBJ1-6; D is undetermined. CDR3 length equals 13 residues. The germline gives CDR1 KGHDR, CDR2 SFDVKD. The V and J ends lost 4 bases and 5 bases respectively, with 5 bases between them. The CDR3 DNA reads as TGTGCCACCAGTGACCATAATAATTCACCCCTCCACTTT. It translates to CATSDHNNSPLHF.

The chain links TRBV5-4 to TRBJ2-1, with D tentatively TRBD1 or TRBD2 (5 bases each). The V end lost 4 bases, the J end lost 0 bases, and 14 bases lay between the germline ends. This CDR3 is built from 16 residues. In germline, CDR1 is SGHNT, CDR2 YYREEE (reference sequence). The CDR3 loop is CASSPDPGRSYNEQFF. CDR3 nucleotides: TGTGCCAGCAGCCCAGATCCGGGACGCTCCTACAATGAGCAGTTCTTC.

The chain recombines TRBV27 with TRBJ2-1, with TRBD2 matching over 9 bases. V dropped 5 bases and J dropped 4; count of bases not matched to a gene: 9. Germline CDR1 MNHEY, CDR2 SMNVEV (reference sequence). This CDR3 region has 16 residues. CDR3 residues: CASSILAGTLYNEQFF. The CDR3 bases are TGTGCCAGCAGTATCCTAGCGGGAACCCTTTACAATGAGCAGTTCTTC.

Only a few counts were recorded for this clone. This chain links TRBV2 with TRBJ2-7, with 7 bases lining up with TRBD1. The germline CDR1 and CDR2 sequences are SNHLY and FYNNEI. This CDR3 has 13 amino acids. Germline trimming cut 6 bases from V and 3 bases from J; bases unmatched to any gene: 5. Here the CDR3 reads CASRGQDFYEQYF. CDR3 nucleotide sequence: TGTGCCAGCAGAGGACAGGACTTCTACGAGCAGTACTTC.

This chain joins TRBV28 and TRBJ2-7; 10 bases are a match to TRBD1. Germline CDR1 is MDHEN and CDR2 is SYDVKM. With 10 bases clipped from V and 5 bases from J, the junction kept 5 bases outside the gene matches. CDR3 length: 12 residues. CDR3 nucleotides: TGTGCCACCCGGACAGGGGGACACGAGCAGTACTTC. This gives the protein CATRTGGHEQYF.

This chain joins TRBV7-2 and TRBJ2-4; D might be TRBD2 (6 bases). The germline V and J ends were trimmed by 5 bases and 5 bases, with 13 bases remaining between them. This CDR3 region has 14 residues. CDR1 is SGHTA and CDR2 is FQGNSA in the germline V gene. CDR3 nucleotides: TGTGCCAGCAGCAAAAGGGAGCGGGAAAACATTCAGTACTTC. This gives the protein CASSKRERENIQYF.

Remarks on this clone: A much larger clone differs by one base, so this may be a read error. The chain uses TRBV30 and TRBJ1-1, with D maybe TRBD1 (5 bases). The CDR3 loop spans 11 amino acids. The germline V gene has CDR1 GTSNPN and CDR2 SVGIG (reference sequence). The CDR3 DNA reads TGTGCCTCCCCAGGGCCCGCGGAAGTTTTCTTT. This translates into CASPGPAEVFF. The variable domain in full, with the rest retrieved from reference TRBV30 and TRBJ1-1, is SQTIHQWPATLVQPVGSPLSLECTVEGTSNPNLYWYRQAAGRGLQLLFYSVGIGQISSEVPQNLSASRPQDRQFILSSKKLLLSDSGFYLCASPGPAEVFFGQGTRLTVV.

A single count supports this clone. The chain joins TRBV5-8 to TRBJ2-7; 7 bases agree with TRBD1. Trimming removed 0 bases from V and 3 bases from J; junction bases left unmatched: 6. Germline CDR1 SGHTS, CDR2 YDEGEE. The length of the CDR3 is 15 residues. CDR3 sequence reads: CASSLGQGRDYEQYF. In DNA form, the CDR3 reads TGTGCCAGCAGCTTGGGACAGGGACGGGACTACGAGCAGTACTTC.

The sample holds one count of this clone. The chain is built from TRBV4-2 and TRBJ2-6; D is ambiguous. V shed 0 bases and J shed 1 base, with 7 bases lying between them. Germline assignment: CDR1 LGHNA and CDR2 YNFKEQ. The CDR3 has 16 residues. The CDR3 here is CASSQELVSGANVLTF. CDR3 nucleotide sequence: TGTGCCAGCAGCCAAGAACTCGTATCTGGGGCCAACGTCCTGACTTTC.

J is TRBJ2-2 and V is TRBV28; D uncertain. The CDR3 has 11 residues. The V end was cut by 3 bases, the J end by 8 bases, with 4 bases between. Germline V lookup: CDR1 MDHEN, CDR2 SYDVKM. The CDR3 nucleotides are TGTGCCAGCAGTTTTCTGGGGGAGCTGTTTTTT. This codes for CASSFLGELFF.

This clone has a handful of counts. The chain has TRBV6-4 and TRBJ2-6; 11 nucleotides line up with TRBD1. The germline V gene encodes CDR1 MRHNA and CDR2 SNTAGT. The junction had 3 bases not matched to a gene; V was cut back by 6 bases and J by 2 bases. The CDR3 is 16 amino acids. The DNA of the CDR3 is TGTGCCAGCAGCCGGACAGGGGGCGCTGGGGCCAACGTCCTGACTTTC. It yields the protein CASSRTGGAGANVLTF.

The chain joins TRBV27 to TRBJ1-6; maybe TRBD1 (5 bases). The V and J ends lost 6 bases and 1 base respectively, with 10 bases between them. The CDR3 is made up of 15 amino acids. Germline values: CDR1 MNHEY, CDR2 SMNVEV (reference sequence). DNA of the CDR3: TGTGCCAGCAGCCAGCGGGGGTCCTATAATTCACCCCTCCACTTT. Protein sequence: CASSQRGSYNSPLHF.

The chain links TRBV19 to TRBJ2-1, with TRBD2 as a possible D gene (6 bases). V lost 2 bases, J lost 0 bases, and 11 bases lay in between. Germline loops: CDR1 LNHDA, CDR2 SQIVND (reference sequence). The CDR3 is made up of 16 amino acids. The CDR3 loop is CASSITGTGSYNEQFF. The CDR3 DNA follows: TGTGCCAGTAGTATAACCGGGACTGGCTCCTACAATGAGCAGTTCTTC.